The 31 T cell receptor beta chains below all came from one sample that was sequenced in a study of OX40 agonist ivuxolimab in advanced cancers. Library creation used the immunoSEQ multiplex PCR assay. This immuneACCESS table, as held by TCRdb, lists in-frame sequences with V and J called but not all clones. Of the missing ones, under half trace to an unresolved V gene in checked studies; the others have no known cause. This sample is represented by under 150,000 clones; approximately 90% of them were singletons. 1.1% of the sample rests with the top ten. The source material was CD4+ or CD8+ T cells sorted from blood, sampled in a trial of the OX40 agonist ivuxolimab. These receptors were collected from an adult with an advanced solid tumor such as melanoma, head and neck, liver or kidney cancer.

In this sample, this clone turned up a few times. The V and J genes are TRBV10-3 and TRBJ2-1; D assignment may be TRBD1 or TRBD2 (5 bases each). The CDR3 extends over 16 amino acids. Germline V gene sequence: CDR1 ENHRY, CDR2 SYGVKD. Trimming pared 2 bases from V and 5 bases from J, leaving 16 bases between. The CDR3 reads CAISETRDLLHNEQFF. CDR3 in DNA: TGTGCCATCAGTGAGACCAGGGACCTTCTTCACAATGAGCAGTTCTTC.

The chain joins TRBV6-5 to TRBJ1-1; TRBD1 matches 7 bases. Germline V CDR1 and CDR2: MNHEY, SVGAGI. The CDR3 has 14 residues. Losses at the gene ends were 2 bases for V and 4 bases for J; bases not matched to a gene: 4. The CDR3 DNA reads as TGTGCCAGCAGTTACCGAGAGGGGGCCACTGAAGCTTTCTTT. Amino acids: CASSYREGATEAFF.

This sequence joins TRBV5-6 and TRBJ1-2; no reliable D call. V lost 0 bases, J lost 6 bases, and 12 bases lay in between. The CDR3 has 14 amino acids. Germline assignment: CDR1 SGHDT and CDR2 YYEEEE. The CDR3 DNA follows: TGTGCCAGCAGCTTGGTTCCCGCTTGGGATGGCTACACCTTC. This gives the protein CASSLVPAWDGYTF.

The chain combines TRBV19 with TRBJ1-2; D not certain. The CDR3 consists of 13 residues. In germline, CDR1 is LNHDA, CDR2 SQIVND (reference sequence). The V gene lost 4 bases and the J gene lost 2 bases, with 8 bases spanning the gap. Written as DNA, the CDR3 is TGTGCCAGTAGTACTGGAGGGAACTATGGCTACACCTTC. This gives the protein CASSTGGNYGYTF.

The V call is TRBV28, the J call TRBJ1-3, with a possible D match to TRBD1 (6 bases). Per the germline V gene, CDR1 is MDHEN and CDR2 is SYDVKM. CDR3 length equals 13 residues. Deletions cut 3 bases from V and 4 bases from J, with 7 bases between. The CDR3, as DNA: TGTGCCAGCAGTTTTGGGACAGGAAACACCATATATTTT. Translation: CASSFGTGNTIYF.

The rearrangement uses TRBV19 and TRBJ2-5; no clear D gene. The J call may be mistaken, given a closer DNA end match to TRBJ2-7. Germline V gives CDR1 LNHDA, CDR2 SQIVND (reference sequence). The CDR3 spans 14 residues. CDR3 protein: CASSIVAGSVEQYF. In nucleotides, the CDR3 is TGTGCCAGTAGTATAGTTGCCGGAAGTGTCGAGCAGTACTTC.

The chain combines TRBV28 with TRBJ2-5, with a tentative D call TRBD2 (6 bases). The J call may be faulty, since TRBJ2-7 better matches the DNA end. Germline assignment: CDR1 MDHEN and CDR2 SYDVKM. The CDR3 covers 14 residues. The CDR3 sequence is CASSLGLPTYEQYF. The CDR3 DNA is TGTGCCAGCAGTTTGGGACTTCCAACCTACGAGCAGTACTTC.

CDR3 protein: CASSVSSGSSNEQFF. The CDR3 DNA follows: TGTGCCAGCAGCGTTTCTAGCGGGAGTTCGAATGAGCAGTTCTTC. The chain employs TRBV9 and TRBJ2-1, with 10 bases lining up with TRBD2. The trim removed 2 bases at V and 7 bases at J, leaving 6 bases unmatched. The CDR3 runs 15 residues. Per germline, CDR1 SGDLS and CDR2 YYNGEE. Filled out from reference TRBV9 and TRBJ2-1, the complete variable domain reads DSGVTQTPKHLITATGQRVTLRCSPRSGDLSVYWYQQSLDQGLQFLIQYYNGEERAKGNILERFSAQQFPDLHSELNLSSLELGDSALYFCASSVSSGSSNEQFFGPGTRLTVL.

To note about this clone: Relative to the germline gene, one junction end is altered; a read error may explain this. This sequence joins TRBV7-7 and TRBJ2-1, with D perhaps matching TRBD2 (6 bases). The CDR3 extends over 15 amino acids. Germline CDR1 is SSHAT and CDR2 is FNYEAQ (reference sequence). CDR3 in amino acids: CASSSGDGLYNEQFF. For the CDR3, the DNA is TGTGCTAGCAGCTCGGGGGACGGCCTCTACAATGAGCAGTTCTTC.

The CDR3 sequence: CASSVESGKGGYTF. The CDR3 DNA reads as TGTGCCAGCAGCGTAGAGTCCGGCAAGGGTGGCTACACCTTC. J is TRBJ1-2 and V is TRBV9, with no clear D. Germline V gene sequence: CDR1 SGDLS, CDR2 YYNGEE. The CDR3 is 14 residues long. The V gene lost 0 bases and the J gene lost 7 bases, with 13 bases spanning the gap. Full variable domain (remainder filled in from reference TRBV9 and TRBJ1-2): DSGVTQTPKHLITATGQRVTLRCSPRSGDLSVYWYQQSLDQGLQFLIQYYNGEERAKGNILERFSAQQFPDLHSELNLSSLELGDSALYFCASSVESGKGGYTFGSGTRLTVV.

V is TRBV7-3 and J is TRBJ2-3, with 8 bases fitting TRBD2. Trimming took 2 bases from V and 6 from J; bases not matched to a gene: 1. Germline-derived CDR1 and CDR2 are SGHTA and FQGTGA. This CDR3 spans 13 amino acids. The CDR3 here is CASSLAGGDTQYF. DNA for the CDR3: TGTGCCAGCAGCTTAGCGGGAGGTGATACGCAGTATTTT.

The CDR3 DNA reads TGTGCCACCAGCAGAGATAGGGGCAAAGAGACCCAGTACTTC. The encoded protein is CATSRDRGKETQYF. This rearrangement joins TRBV15 to TRBJ2-5; tentative D call: TRBD1 (5 bases). Germline V gives CDR1 LNHNV, CDR2 YYDKDF (reference sequence). The CDR3 consists of 14 residues. Trimming took 0 bases from V and 3 from J, leaving 8 bases between them.

The chain joins TRBV28 to TRBJ1-1; 9 bases map to TRBD1. V shed 6 bases and J 0 bases; nucleotides not matched to a gene: 11. Germline CDR1 reads MDHEN; CDR2 reads SYDVKM. The CDR3 covers 17 residues. The CDR3 is CASRYYRGPRMNTEAFF. CDR3 coding DNA: TGTGCCAGCAGGTACTACAGGGGGCCGAGGATGAACACTGAAGCTTTCTTT.

A note on this clone: Other DNA sequences of this sample code for an identical CDR3. This chain uses TRBV18 with TRBJ1-1; weak D call: TRBD1 (5 bases). Germline V gene data show CDR1 as KGHSH and CDR2 as LQKENI. This CDR3 comprises 14 residues. V lost 3 bases to trimming and J lost 1 base, with 9 bases between them. This CDR3 is CASSPGTTNTEAFF. CDR3 DNA: TGTGCCAGCTCACCCGGGACTACGAACACTGAAGCTTTCTTT.

The chain is built from TRBV28 and TRBJ2-3; D remains unclear. The germline gives CDR1 MDHEN, CDR2 SYDVKM. This CDR3 contains 15 residues. V gave up 3 bases and J gave up 3 bases, with 13 bases separating them. This CDR3 is CASSLGSHPTDTQYF. CDR3 nucleotides: TGTGCCAGCAGTTTGGGGTCCCATCCAACAGATACGCAGTATTTT.

The chain combines TRBV6-1 with TRBJ2-5; D is possibly TRBD2 (7 bases). V lost 6 bases, J lost 5 bases, and 13 bases lay in between. Germline CDR1 MNHNS, CDR2 SASEGT. The CDR3 totals 13 residues. For the CDR3, the DNA is TGTGCCAGCAGGACGGGGGGCATGGAGACCCAGTACTTC. Encoded protein: CASRTGGMETQYF.

The chain carries TRBV19 and TRBJ2-5; D gene unclear. The J call is doubtful: the DNA matches TRBJ2-7 better. Germline-derived CDR1 and CDR2 are LNHDA and SQIVND (reference sequence). The CDR3 sequence is 14 residues long. The CDR3 spells CASSIKATSGEQYF. CDR3 sequence (DNA): TGTGCCAGTAGTATTAAAGCAACAAGTGGCGAGCAGTACTTC.

In its sample, this clone was seen a few times. CDR3: CASSVVGGNTEAFF. The CDR3 DNA sequence: TGTGCCAGCAGCGTAGTAGGGGGGAACACTGAAGCTTTCTTT. The V gene is TRBV9, the J gene TRBJ1-1, with TRBD1 as a possible D gene (6 bases). Trimming removed 0 bases from V and 1 base from J, with 7 bases in between. CDR1 and CDR2 (germline): SGDLS, YYNGEE. The CDR3 is 14 residues long.

This clone came up a few times. The genes are TRBV7-9 and TRBJ2-1; perhaps TRBD1 as D (6 bases). The CDR3 contains 12 residues. Trimming took 5 bases from V and 7 from J, leaving 9 bases between them. Germline CDR1 SEHNR, CDR2 FQNEAQ (reference sequence). CDR3 sequence: CASSEGENEQFF. The CDR3 bases are TGTGCCAGCAGCGAGGGGGAAAATGAGCAGTTCTTC. Looking up the rest from reference TRBV7-9 and TRBJ2-1 gives the full variable domain: DTGVSQNPRHKITKRGQNVTFRCDPISEHNRLYWYRQTLGQGPEFLTYFQNEAQLEKSRLLSDRFSAERPKGSFSTLEIQRTEQGDSAMYLCASSEGENEQFFGPGTRLTVL.

The chain employs TRBV7-9 and TRBJ2-2; D ambiguous. Deletions cut 1 base from V and 7 bases from J, with 7 bases between. The CDR3 loop spans 13 amino acids. Germline CDR1 SEHNR, CDR2 FQNEAQ (reference sequence). The chain's CDR3 is CASSLGVGGELFF. CDR3 nucleotides: TGTGCCAGCAGCTTAGGAGTAGGCGGGGAGCTGTTTTTT.

This clone was seen a single time. V is TRBV7-6 and J is TRBJ2-3, with D hard to call. The ends were cut back, 5 bases at V and 3 bases at J, with 9 bases in the middle. The germline V gene has CDR1 SGHVS and CDR2 FNYEAQ. This CDR3 is 13 amino acids long. Here the CDR3 DNA reads TGTGCCAGCAGCACGGCCTTAACAGATACGCAGTATTTT. Protein sequence: CASSTALTDTQYF.

The chain has TRBV15 and TRBJ2-1, with TRBD2 as a possible D gene (6 bases). V lost 0 bases to trimming and J lost 7 bases, with 25 bases between them. The CDR3 sequence is 19 residues long. The germline gives CDR1 LNHNV, CDR2 YYDKDF (reference sequence). The CDR3, as DNA: TGTGCCACCAGCAGAGATAGGGAGGCTGGGAAGAACCGGTATAATGAGCAGTTCTTC. This sequence encodes CATSRDREAGKNRYNEQFF.

The chain uses TRBV6-5 and TRBJ1-5; possibly TRBD1 for D (5 bases). The CDR3 has 12 amino acids. V was trimmed by 7 bases and J by 2 bases, leaving 6 bases between them. Germline V gene data show CDR1 as MNHEY and CDR2 as SVGAGI. CDR3 sequence (DNA): TGTGCCAGCAAGACAGGCAATCAGCCCCAGCATTTT. The encoded protein is CASKTGNQPQHF.

The V call is TRBV6-1, the J call TRBJ1-5; D is possibly TRBD1 (6 bases). V was trimmed by 4 bases and J by 6 bases, leaving 16 bases between them. Germline CDR1 and CDR2: MNHNS and SASEGT. The CDR3 is made up of 15 amino acids. The CDR3 nucleotides are TGTGCCAGCAGTGGGGGGACAAAGATGGGTCAGCCCCAGCATTTT. The encoded protein is CASSGGTKMGQPQHF.

The J gene is TRBJ1-2, the V gene TRBV28; D remains unclear. CDR3 length equals 14 residues. CDR1 and CDR2 (germline): MDHEN, SYDVKM. V was clipped by 6 bases and J by 2 bases, with 13 bases between them. The DNA for the CDR3 is TGTGCCAGCAGCACGCCCCCTATAAACTATGGCTACACCTTC. It is translated as CASSTPPINYGYTF.

This rearrangement joins TRBV10-3 to TRBJ1-2; D unclear. The germline V gene encodes CDR1 ENHRY and CDR2 SYGVKD. V lost 3 bases and J lost 8, with 7 bases in between. The CDR3 runs to 11 residues. The CDR3 region is CAISDSTGYTF. The CDR3 nucleotides are TGTGCCATCAGTGACTCGACCGGCTACACCTTC.

The V call is TRBV5-5, the J call TRBJ1-4; 7 bases agree with TRBD1. V shed 4 bases and J 7 bases; nucleotides not matched to a gene: 7. The CDR3 has 14 amino acids. Germline V gene data show CDR1 as SGHKS and CDR2 as YYEKEE (reference sequence). DNA for the CDR3: TGTGCCAGCAGCGAACAGGGGCCTTCTGAAAAACTGTTTTTT. Residues: CASSEQGPSEKLFF.

This clone was recorded only once. This chain connects TRBV5-1 to TRBJ2-2; 10 positions agree with TRBD2. The junction had 6 bases not matched to a gene; V was cut back by 6 bases and J by 4 bases. The germline V gene encodes CDR1 SGHRS and CDR2 YFSETQ. The CDR3 covers 15 residues. The CDR3 nucleotides are TGCGCCAGCACTTTTCTAGCGGGAGCCACCGGGGAGCTGTTTTTT. This encodes CASTFLAGATGELFF.

The CDR3 sequence is CASSPPGSLGNEQFF. The CDR3, as DNA: TGTGCCAGCAGTCCGCCAGGGAGCCTCGGTAATGAGCAGTTCTTC. The chain carries TRBV28 and TRBJ2-1, with D perhaps TRBD1 or TRBD2 (5 bases each). The CDR3 covers 15 residues. Germline CDR1 MDHEN, CDR2 SYDVKM. V was pared by 5 bases and J by 7 bases, with 18 bases between.

V usage is TRBV5-6 and J usage is TRBJ1-5; a possible D gene is TRBD1 (6 bases). Germline assignment: CDR1 SGHDT and CDR2 YYEEEE. The length of the CDR3 is 15 residues. The germline V and J ends were trimmed by 2 bases and 3 bases, with 12 bases remaining between them. The CDR3 coding sequence is TGTGCCAGCAGCTTTGGTACAGGGCTCAATCAGCCCCAGCATTTT. Residues: CASSFGTGLNQPQHF.

This sequence joins TRBV10-3 and TRBJ1-2; D might be TRBD1 (6 bases). Germline V gene sequence: CDR1 ENHRY, CDR2 SYGVKD. V was trimmed by 7 bases and J by 0 bases, leaving 18 bases between them. The CDR3 contains 16 residues. In DNA form, the CDR3 reads TGTGCCATCAAACCGGGACAAGTGGCCTCTAACTATGGCTACACCTTC. It encodes CAIKPGQVASNYGYTF.